The entry that follows covers one T cell receptor (beta chain) sequence. The antigen is not known. The CDR3 is made up of 15 amino acids. The V segment lost 5 bases and the J segment 9 bases; nucleotides outside the gene matches: 9. CDR1 is MNHEY and CDR2 is SVGAGI in the germline V gene. The entry originates in a study of Ad26.COV2.S vaccination and SARS-CoV-2 variants. Turning to the study itself: Sample donor was a member of the COV1001 Ad26.COV2.S trial arm. Participants got Ad26.COV2.S intramuscularly, once or twice 56 days apart. Findings and caveats of the study: Assessments of TCR breadth and depth may have underestimated the total T cell responses. Relative to placebo recipients, vaccine recipients exhibited elevated spike-specific TCR breadth.

Repertoires were generated with immunoSEQ multiplex PCR, while TCRdb's copy carries only in-frame clones and drops some. The data hold roughly 380,000 clones, with 70% to 90% observed a single time. This sample's treatment: some 19 received Ad26.COV2.S at low or high dose, single or two shots; roughly five received placebo; per-sample allocation not given. Collection of samples fell on day 63 after the first vaccine or placebo injection. This specimen consisted of peripheral blood, obtained in a trial of Ad26.COV2.S vaccine versus placebo. This chain connects TRBV6-5 to TRBJ2-1, with 11 bases identical to TRBD1. The clonotype originates from a person aged 18 to 65 who received the Ad26.COV2.S COVID-19 vaccine or a placebo. The CDR3 sequence: CASSPGTGGSFEQFF. CDR3 in DNA: TGTGCCAGCAGTCCCGGGACAGGGGGTTCCTTTGAGCAGTTCTTC.